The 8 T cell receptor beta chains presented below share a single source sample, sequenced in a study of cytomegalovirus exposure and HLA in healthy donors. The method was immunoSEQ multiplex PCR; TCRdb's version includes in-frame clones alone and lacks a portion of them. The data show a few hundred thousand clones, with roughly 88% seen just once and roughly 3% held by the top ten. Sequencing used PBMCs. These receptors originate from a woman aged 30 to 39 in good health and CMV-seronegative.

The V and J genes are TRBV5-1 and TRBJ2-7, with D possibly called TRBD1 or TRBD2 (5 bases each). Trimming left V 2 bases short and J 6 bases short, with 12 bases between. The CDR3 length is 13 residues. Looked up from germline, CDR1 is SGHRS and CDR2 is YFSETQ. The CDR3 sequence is CASSFQGPGEQYF. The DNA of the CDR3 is TGCGCCAGCAGCTTCCAGGGACCTGGCGAGCAGTACTTC.

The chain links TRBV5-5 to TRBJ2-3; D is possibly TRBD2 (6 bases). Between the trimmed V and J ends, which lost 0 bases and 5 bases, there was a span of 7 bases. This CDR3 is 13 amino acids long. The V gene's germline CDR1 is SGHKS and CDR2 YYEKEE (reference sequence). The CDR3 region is CASSLDGGDTQYF. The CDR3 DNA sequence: TGTGCCAGCAGCTTGGACGGGGGAGATACGCAGTATTTT.

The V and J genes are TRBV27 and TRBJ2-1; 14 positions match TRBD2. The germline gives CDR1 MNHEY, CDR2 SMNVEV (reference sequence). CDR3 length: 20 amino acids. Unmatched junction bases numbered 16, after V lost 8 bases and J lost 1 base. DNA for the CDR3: TGTGCCAGCGGGGGACAGGTGGGACTAGCGGGAGAGGGATCCTACAATGAGCAGTTCTTC. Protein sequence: CASGGQVGLAGEGSYNEQFF.

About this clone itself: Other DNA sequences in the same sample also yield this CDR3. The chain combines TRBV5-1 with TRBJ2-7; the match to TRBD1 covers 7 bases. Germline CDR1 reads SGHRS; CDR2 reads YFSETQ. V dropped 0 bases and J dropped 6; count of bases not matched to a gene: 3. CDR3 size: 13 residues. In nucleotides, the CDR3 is TGCGCCAGCAGCTTGGAGGGGGCCGGCGAGCAGTACTTC. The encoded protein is CASSLEGAGEQYF.

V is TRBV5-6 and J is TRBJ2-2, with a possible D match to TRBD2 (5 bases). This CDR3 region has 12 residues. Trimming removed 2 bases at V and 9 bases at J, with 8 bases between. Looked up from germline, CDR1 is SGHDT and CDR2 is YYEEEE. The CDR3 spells CASSFEGWELFF. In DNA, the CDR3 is TGTGCCAGCAGCTTTGAGGGTTGGGAGCTGTTTTTT.

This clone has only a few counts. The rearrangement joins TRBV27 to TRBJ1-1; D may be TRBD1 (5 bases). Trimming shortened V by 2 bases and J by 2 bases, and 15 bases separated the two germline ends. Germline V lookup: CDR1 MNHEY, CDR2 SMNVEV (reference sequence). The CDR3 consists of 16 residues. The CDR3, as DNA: TGTGCCAGCAGTTTAAGGGCAGGGCGAATAAACACTGAAGCTTTCTTT. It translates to CASSLRAGRINTEAFF.

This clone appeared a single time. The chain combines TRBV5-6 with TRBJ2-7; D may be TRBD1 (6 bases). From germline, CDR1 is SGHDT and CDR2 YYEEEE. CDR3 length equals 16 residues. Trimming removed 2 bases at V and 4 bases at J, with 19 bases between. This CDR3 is CASSFSVLGQPYEQYF. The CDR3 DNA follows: TGTGCCAGCAGCTTTTCCGTGCTAGGACAGCCTTACGAGCAGTACTTC.

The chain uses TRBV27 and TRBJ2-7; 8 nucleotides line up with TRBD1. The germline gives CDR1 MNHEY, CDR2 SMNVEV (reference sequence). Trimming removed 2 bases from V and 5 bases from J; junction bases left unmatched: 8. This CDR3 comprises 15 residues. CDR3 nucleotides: TGTGCCAGCAGTTTACGAGGGCAGGGGGCGGACGAGCAGTACTTC. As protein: CASSLRGQGADEQYF.